Listed below are T cell receptor beta chains from one sample, sequenced in a study of cytomegalovirus exposure and HLA in healthy donors. Profiled with immunoSEQ multiplex PCR; TCRdb holds only in-frame clones, not every one. The data show over 150,000 clones, 80% seen once. Sequences were obtained from PBMCs. Receptor source: a man younger than 45 in good health and CMV-seropositive. CDR3s include the opening cysteine and the closing phenylalanine or tryptophan. A D gene is named only where the DNA matches it firmly. Only part of the rows carry a size: once, few, many, or a class if the clone is expanded.

j_call: TRBJ2-1; v_call: TRBV6-1; clone_size: NA; d_call: NA; cdr3_nt: TGTGCCAGTCGGGCTAGCGTGTACAATGAGCAGTTCTTC; cdr3_aa: CASRASVYNEQFF
j_call: TRBJ2-1; v_call: TRBV5-1; clone_size: NA; d_call: NA; cdr3_nt: TGCGCCAGCAGCTTGTCCGCAGGGGTGAGCAATGAGCAGTTCTTC; cdr3_aa: CASSLSAGVSNEQFF
j_call: TRBJ2-7; v_call: TRBV7-2; clone_size: few; d_call: TRBD2; cdr3_nt: TGTGCCAGCAGCACGGGACTAGCGGGAGTTGCCTCCTACGAGCAGTACTTC; cdr3_aa: CASSTGLAGVASYEQYF
j_call: TRBJ1-3; v_call: TRBV15; clone_size: NA; d_call: TRBD1; cdr3_nt: TGTGCCACCAGGAAAAACAGGGGAACTGGAAACACCATATATTTT; cdr3_aa: CATRKNRGTGNTIYF
j_call: TRBJ2-1; v_call: TRBV27; clone_size: NA; d_call: NA; cdr3_nt: TGTGCCAGCAGTTTATACCGGGACTTACCAAAAGCTGAGCAGTTCTTC; cdr3_aa: CASSLYRDLPKAEQFF
j_call: TRBJ2-5; v_call: TRBV13; clone_size: once; d_call: NA; cdr3_nt: TGTGCCAGCAGCGGGGCGGGACTCGGACAAGAGACCCAGTACTTC; cdr3_aa: CASSGAGLGQETQYF
j_call: TRBJ2-7; v_call: TRBV29-1; clone_size: NA; d_call: NA; cdr3_nt: TGCAGCGTCTCGGGTCGAGGAGAAGGCAGGGGCTGGACCTACGAGCAGTACTTC; cdr3_aa: CSVSGRGEGRGWTYEQYF
j_call: TRBJ1-1; v_call: TRBV15; clone_size: NA; d_call: NA; cdr3_nt: TGTGCCACCAGCAGGATAGACGCGGACACTGAAGCTTTCTTT; cdr3_aa: CATSRIDADTEAFF
j_call: TRBJ2-7; v_call: TRBV20-1; clone_size: NA; d_call: NA; cdr3_nt: TGCAGTGCTAGTCGGGGATACGAGCAGTACTTC; cdr3_aa: CSASRGYEQYF
j_call: TRBJ1-2; v_call: TRBV27; clone_size: NA; d_call: NA; cdr3_nt: TGTGCCAGCAGTTTATCTGTGCAGGGAACACGCGGCTACACCTTC; cdr3_aa: CASSLSVQGTRGYTF
j_call: TRBJ1-5; v_call: TRBV7-9; clone_size: NA; d_call: NA; cdr3_nt: TGTGCCACTCAGGACAGCATCAATCAGCCCCAGCATTTT; cdr3_aa: CATQDSINQPQHF
j_call: TRBJ1-3; v_call: TRBV18; clone_size: NA; d_call: NA; cdr3_nt: TGTGCCAGCTCACCAGAGTCCTCTGGAAACACCATATATTTT; cdr3_aa: CASSPESSGNTIYF
j_call: TRBJ2-1; v_call: TRBV5-1; clone_size: NA; d_call: TRBD2; cdr3_nt: TGCGCCAGCAGCCTAGGACTAGCGGAGAACAATGAGCAGTTCTTC; cdr3_aa: CASSLGLAENNEQFF
j_call: TRBJ1-4; v_call: TRBV27; clone_size: NA; d_call: TRBD1; cdr3_nt: TGTGCCAGCAGTCTTCACAGGGGGCCAACTAATGAAAAACTGTTTTTT; cdr3_aa: CASSLHRGPTNEKLFF
j_call: TRBJ2-3; v_call: TRBV9; clone_size: NA; d_call: TRBD2; cdr3_nt: TGTGCCAGCAGCGTAGCGGCTAGCGGGAGTTTCACAGATACGCAGTATTTT; cdr3_aa: CASSVAASGSFTDTQYF
j_call: TRBJ1-2; v_call: TRBV7-9; clone_size: NA; d_call: NA; cdr3_nt: TGTGCCAGCAGCTTAGAAGGGGGTGGCTACACCTTC; cdr3_aa: CASSLEGGGYTF
j_call: TRBJ2-3; v_call: TRBV29-1; clone_size: NA; d_call: TRBD2; cdr3_nt: TGCAGCGTCTTCCGGGACTACCTTTGGGGTACGCAGTATTTT; cdr3_aa: CSVFRDYLWGTQYF